This T cell receptor beta chain comes out of a study of blood T cell repertoires in COVID-19 (dated by TCRdb to about 2020). Study-level background: Samples covering the acute and convalescent phases of COVID-19 were provided by collaborators in the United States, Italy and Spain. The prospective study material was composed of cDNA or gDNA derived from T cells, B-cell-depleted T cells, or PBMCs. Subjects who had been exposed to COVID-19, were actively infected with it, or had recovered from it provided the deeply sampled blood TCRbeta repertoires that made up the dataset. A freely available public database, intended as a resource for researchers studying the immune response to SARS-CoV-2, is where the repertoires were released. The samples were drawn from the first 160 participants of the ongoing ImmuneRACE study and from over a thousand subjects provided by 6 global collaborators. Nearly every sample came with metadata listing a de-identified subject ID, COVID-19 status, age in years and sex. Where available, HLA class I and class II types were taken from metadata supplied by the sample provider and were not determined by assay-based typing. The research as a whole found: How much clinical and demographic metadata was included differed by source and by participant, and the metadata was provided uncurated.

At one collaborating source in Seattle, patients were enrolled during active infection and were followed longitudinally through the course of disease. Each collaborating institution followed its own protocols to collect whole blood in K2EDTA tubes. For TCRbeta analysis, collaborator samples were shipped as frozen whole blood, as isolated PBMCs, or as DNA extracted from either sample type. A word on this clone: Its specific antigen is unknown. Nothing much larger sits one base from this clone, and base qualities are not available.

Reading the germline V gene gives CDR1 LGHNA and CDR2 YNFKEQ. There are 14 amino acids in the CDR3, from cysteine to phenylalanine inclusive. Only CDR3 DNA is held: 42 bases, read in frame from base 1. Trimming leaves V shorter by 1 base and J shorter by 7 bases, with the junction holding 4 bases beyond the gene matches. TCRbeta CDR3 regions were amplified from genomic DNA using the immunoSEQ Assay, a bias-controlled multiplex PCR. The original methods were these. The number of nucleated cells in each sample was estimated by amplification of reference gene primers within the assay. To quantify the absolute abundance of each unique TCRbeta CDR3 rearrangement, sequence reads were collapsed and filtered. For each sample, productive Simpson clonality was calculated as the square root of Simpson's diversity index across productive rearrangements. The clones in this table, taken by TCRdb from immuneACCESS, are in-frame only. Not every clone is retained; where verified, under half of the shortfall comes from an unresolved V gene, and the cause of the rest is unknown. That table supplies the V and J calls and clone size; D and trimming were determined from the DNA. The sample table holds about 310,000 clones, of which 90% were seen once. The ten top clones hold around 0.97% of the sample.

The specimen was peripheral blood. The chain is encoded by TRBV4-2 joined to TRBJ1-1, with 9 junctional bases fitting TRBD1. The receptor was isolated from a woman aged 40 to 50 with COVID-19, enrolled during active disease. CDR3 sequence: CASSQGRDRDEAFF. The DNA reads as follows: TGTGCCAGCAGCCAAGGGCGGGACAGGGATGAAGCTTTCTTT.